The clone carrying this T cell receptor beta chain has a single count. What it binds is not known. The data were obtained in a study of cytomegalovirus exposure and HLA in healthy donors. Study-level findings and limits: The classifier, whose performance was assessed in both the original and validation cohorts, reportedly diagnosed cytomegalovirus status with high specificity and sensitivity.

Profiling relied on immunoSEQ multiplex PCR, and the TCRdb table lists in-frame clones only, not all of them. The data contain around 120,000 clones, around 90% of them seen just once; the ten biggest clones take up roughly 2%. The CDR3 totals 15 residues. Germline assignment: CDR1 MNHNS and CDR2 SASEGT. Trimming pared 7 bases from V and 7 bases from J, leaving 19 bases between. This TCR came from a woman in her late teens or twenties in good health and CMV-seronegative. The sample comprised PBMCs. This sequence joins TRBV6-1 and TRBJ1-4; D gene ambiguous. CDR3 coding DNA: TGTGCCAGCACCTCACCGGAGAGGTTGGTTGAAAAACTGTTTTTT. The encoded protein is CASTSPERLVEKLFF.